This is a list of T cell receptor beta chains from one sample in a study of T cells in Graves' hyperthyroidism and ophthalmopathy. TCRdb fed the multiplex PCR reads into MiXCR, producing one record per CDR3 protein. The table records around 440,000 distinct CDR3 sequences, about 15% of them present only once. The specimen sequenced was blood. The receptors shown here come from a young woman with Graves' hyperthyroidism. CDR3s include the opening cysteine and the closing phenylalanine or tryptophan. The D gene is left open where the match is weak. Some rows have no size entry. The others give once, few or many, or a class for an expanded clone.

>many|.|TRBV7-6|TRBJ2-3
TGTGCCAGCAGCTACGTCTGGGGAGATACGCAGTATTTT
CASSYVWGDTQYF
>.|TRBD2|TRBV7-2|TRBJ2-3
TGTGCCAGCAGCTTAAGGCTAGCGGGAGTAGTGGCAGATACGCAGTATTTT
CASSLRLAGVVADTQYF
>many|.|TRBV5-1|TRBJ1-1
TGCGCCAGCAGCTTGGGGAGCGACACTGAAGCTTTCTTT
CASSLGSDTEAFF
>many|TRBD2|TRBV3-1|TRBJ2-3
TGTGCCAGCAGCCCCCCAACTAGCGGGGAGATGGATACGCAGTATTTT
CASSPPTSGEMDTQYF
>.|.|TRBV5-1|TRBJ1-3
TGCGCCAGCAGCGTGGACTTTACCTCTGGAAACACCATATATTTT
CASSVDFTSGNTIYF
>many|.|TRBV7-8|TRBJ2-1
TGTGCCAGCAGCTTAGCCGGGCAGGGGACCTACAATGAGCAGTTCTTC
CASSLAGQGTYNEQFF
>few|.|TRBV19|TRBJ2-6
TGTGCCAGTAGTATAAGGGGCCCGACCTATTACTCTGGGGCCAACGTCCTGACTTTC
CASSIRGPTYYSGANVLTF
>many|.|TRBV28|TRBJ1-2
TGTGCCAGCAGTTTAAACGGGCCCAGGGGCTATGGCTACACCTTC
CASSLNGPRGYGYTF
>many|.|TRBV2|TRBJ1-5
TGTGCCAGCAGGCAAGGGGGAGGAGCCCAGCATTTT
CASRQGGGAQHF
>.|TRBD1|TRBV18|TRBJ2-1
TGTGCCAGCTCCCGTCCGTCGGGACAGGTGATCTACAATGAGCAGTTCTTC
CASSRPSGQVIYNEQFF
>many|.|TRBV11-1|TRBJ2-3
TGTGCCAGCAGCTTAGGGGCAGGGCCAGATACGCAGTATTTT
CASSLGAGPDTQYF